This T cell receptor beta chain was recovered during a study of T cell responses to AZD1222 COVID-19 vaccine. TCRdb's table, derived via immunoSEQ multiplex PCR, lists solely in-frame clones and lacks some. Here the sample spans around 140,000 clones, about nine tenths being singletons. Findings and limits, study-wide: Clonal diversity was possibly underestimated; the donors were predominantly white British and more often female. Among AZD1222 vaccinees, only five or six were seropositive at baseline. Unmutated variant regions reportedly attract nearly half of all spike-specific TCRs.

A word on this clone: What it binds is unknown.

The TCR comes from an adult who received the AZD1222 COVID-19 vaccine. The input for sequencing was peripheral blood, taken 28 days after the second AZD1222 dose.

CDR3 DNA sequence: TGTGCCAGCTCACCGAGGGCACCTTCCTACGAGCAGTACTTC. It specifies CASSPRAPSYEQYF. The J gene is TRBJ2-7, the V gene TRBV18, with a possible D match to TRBD2 (5 bases). The CDR3 consists of 14 residues. Germline CDR1 KGHSH, CDR2 LQKENI. V dropped 3 bases and J dropped 1 base, with 10 bases sitting between them.